This TCR beta chain was sequenced during a study of T cell repertoires in cytomegalovirus infection. TCRdb re-called the reads with MiXCR, one entry per CDR3 protein. The sample gives about 130,000 distinct CDR3 sequences, 20% to 30% of which show up once; roughly 33% is in the top ten. Concerning this clonotype: Its antigen is undetermined.

Germline V gives CDR1 MNHEY, CDR2 SVGEGT. Trimming took 6 bases from V and 7 from J, leaving 9 bases between them. The CDR3 covers 11 residues. The gene calls are TRBV6-2 or TRBV6-3 and TRBJ1-1, with D unresolved. Sequenced material: PBMCs, sequenced either directly or after in vitro stimulation (not recorded which). The TCR comes from a human donor in good health (CMV status not recorded). Some clones in this sample may be carry-over from other donors' samples. This CDR3 is CASRDLFEAFF. The CDR3 nucleotides are TGTGCCAGCAGGGACCTTTTTGAAGCTTTCTTT.